Presented here are 3 T cell receptor beta chains from one specimen sequenced in a study of blood T cell repertoires in COVID-19. Only in-frame clones appear in the TCRdb table, and some are missing; sequencing was by immunoSEQ multiplex PCR. This table has about 210,000 clones, approximately 80% appearing once. Material for sequencing was peripheral blood. Receptor source: a human donor in a cohort sampled during active COVID-19.

The genes are TRBV4-1 and TRBJ2-1, with D possibly being TRBD2 (5 bases). Per germline, CDR1 MGHRA and CDR2 YSYEKL. CDR3 length: 16 residues. The V end was cut by 0 bases, the J end by 4 bases, with 13 bases between. The CDR3: CASSQDYRGRYNEQFF. The CDR3 DNA reads as TGCGCCAGCAGCCAAGATTACCGGGGTCGGTACAATGAGCAGTTCTTC.

This clone was counted a few times. The chain joins TRBV6-5 to TRBJ2-7; 9 bases match TRBD2. V shed 6 bases and J 4 bases; nucleotides not matched to a gene: 10. There are 15 residues in the CDR3. CDR1 is MNHEY and CDR2 is SVGAGI in the germline V gene. This chain's CDR3 is CASRSIAGDLYEQYF. In nucleotides, the CDR3 is TGTGCCAGCAGATCGATAGCGGGAGATTTGTACGAGCAGTACTTC.

This clone was picked up one time. The J gene is TRBJ2-7, the V gene TRBV6-2 or TRBV6-3, with D possibly TRBD2 on 6 matching bases. This CDR3 contains 11 residues. Trimming took off 2 bases at V and 7 bases at J, with 6 bases between the two ends. Germline loops: CDR1 MNHEY, CDR2 SVGEGT. The CDR3 loop is CASSYGREQYF. The CDR3 nucleotides are TGTGCCAGCAGTTACGGGAGGGAGCAGTACTTC.